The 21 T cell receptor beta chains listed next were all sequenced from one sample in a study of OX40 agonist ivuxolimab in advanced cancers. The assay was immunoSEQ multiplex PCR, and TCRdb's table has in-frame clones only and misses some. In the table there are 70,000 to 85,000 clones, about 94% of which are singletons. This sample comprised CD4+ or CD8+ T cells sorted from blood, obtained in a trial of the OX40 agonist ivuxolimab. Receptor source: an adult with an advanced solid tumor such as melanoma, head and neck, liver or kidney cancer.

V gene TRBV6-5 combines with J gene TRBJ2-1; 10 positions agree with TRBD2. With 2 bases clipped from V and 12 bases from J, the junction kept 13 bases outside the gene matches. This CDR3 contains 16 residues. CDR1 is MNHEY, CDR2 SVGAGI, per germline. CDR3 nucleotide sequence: TGTGCCAGCAGTTACGCGTATCTAGCGGGAGAAGTTGCGCAGTTCTTC. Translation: CASSYAYLAGEVAQFF.

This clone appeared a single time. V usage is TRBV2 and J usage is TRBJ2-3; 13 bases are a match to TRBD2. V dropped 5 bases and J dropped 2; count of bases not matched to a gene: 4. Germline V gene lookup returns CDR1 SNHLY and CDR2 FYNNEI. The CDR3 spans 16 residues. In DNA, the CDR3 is TGTGCCAGCAGTTCCGGGACTAGCGGGGTCACAGATACGCAGTATTTT. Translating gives CASSSGTSGVTDTQYF.

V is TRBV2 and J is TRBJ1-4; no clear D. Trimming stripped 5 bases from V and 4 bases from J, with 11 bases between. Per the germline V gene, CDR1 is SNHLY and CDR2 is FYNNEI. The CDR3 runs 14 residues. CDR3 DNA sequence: TGTGCCAGCAGTCAAGGACGGTTTAATGAAAAACTGTTTTTT. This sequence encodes CASSQGRFNEKLFF.

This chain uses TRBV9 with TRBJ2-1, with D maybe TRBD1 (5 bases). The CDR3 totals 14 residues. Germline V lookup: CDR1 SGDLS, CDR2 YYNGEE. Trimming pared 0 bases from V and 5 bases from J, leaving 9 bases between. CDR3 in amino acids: CASSVEGAHNEQFF. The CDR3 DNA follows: TGTGCCAGCAGCGTAGAAGGGGCCCACAATGAGCAGTTCTTC.

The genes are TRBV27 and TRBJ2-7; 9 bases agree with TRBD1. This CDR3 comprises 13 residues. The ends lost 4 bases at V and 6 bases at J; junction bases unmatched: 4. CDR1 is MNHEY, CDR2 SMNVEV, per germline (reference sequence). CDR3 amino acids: CASSWGQGGEQYF. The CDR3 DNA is TGTGCCAGCAGTTGGGGACAGGGAGGCGAGCAGTACTTC.

The CDR3 DNA reads TGCGCCAGCAGCCAAGGGGCCGGGTTGGGTCAGCCCCAGCATTTT. Translation gives CASSQGAGLGQPQHF. V and J are TRBV4-3 and TRBJ1-5; no definite D call. The V end lost 1 base, the J end lost 6 bases, and 13 bases lay between the germline ends. The germline CDR1 and CDR2 sequences are LGHNA and YSLEER. This CDR3 region has 15 residues.

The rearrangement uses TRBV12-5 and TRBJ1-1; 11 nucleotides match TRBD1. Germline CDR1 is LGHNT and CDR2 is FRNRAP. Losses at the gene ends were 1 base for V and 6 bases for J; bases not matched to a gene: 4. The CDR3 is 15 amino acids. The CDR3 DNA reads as TGTGCTAGTGGTTTGGCTAGGACAGGGGGCTCTGAAGCTTTCTTT. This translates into CASGLARTGGSEAFF.

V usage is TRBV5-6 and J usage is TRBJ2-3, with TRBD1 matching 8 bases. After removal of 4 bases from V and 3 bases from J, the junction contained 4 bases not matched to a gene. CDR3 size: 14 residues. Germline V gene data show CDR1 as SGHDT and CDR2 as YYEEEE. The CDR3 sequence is CASSGDRGTDTQYF. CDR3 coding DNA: TGTGCCAGCAGCGGCGACAGGGGTACAGATACGCAGTATTTT.

The CDR3 nucleotides read TGTGCCATCAGTGAGTGGTCAGCTCTAAACAATGAGCAGTTCTTC. Its translation: CAISEWSALNNEQFF. The V and J genes are TRBV10-3 and TRBJ2-1; D is uncertain. The V gene's germline CDR1 is ENHRY and CDR2 SYGVKD. The CDR3 is 15 residues long. V shed 1 base and J shed 5 bases, with 12 bases lying between them.

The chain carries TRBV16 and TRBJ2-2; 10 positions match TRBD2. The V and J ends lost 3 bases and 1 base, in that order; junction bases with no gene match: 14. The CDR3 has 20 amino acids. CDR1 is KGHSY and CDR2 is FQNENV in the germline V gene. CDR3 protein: CASSHFPRTSGSLNTGELFF. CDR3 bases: TGTGCCAGCAGCCACTTCCCCAGGACTAGCGGAAGCTTGAACACCGGGGAGCTGTTTTTT.

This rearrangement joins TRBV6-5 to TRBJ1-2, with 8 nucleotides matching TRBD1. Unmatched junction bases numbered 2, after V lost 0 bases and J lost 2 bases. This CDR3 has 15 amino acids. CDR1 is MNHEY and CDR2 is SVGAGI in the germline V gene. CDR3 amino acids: CASSYSGQGNYGYTF. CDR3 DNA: TGTGCCAGCAGTTACTCCGGACAGGGAAACTATGGCTACACCTTC.

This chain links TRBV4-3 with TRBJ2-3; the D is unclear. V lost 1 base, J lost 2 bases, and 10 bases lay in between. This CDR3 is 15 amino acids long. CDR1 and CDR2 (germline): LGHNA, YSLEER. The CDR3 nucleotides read TGCGCCAGCAGCCAAGGTAAAACCGTCACAGATACGCAGTATTTT. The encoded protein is CASSQGKTVTDTQYF.

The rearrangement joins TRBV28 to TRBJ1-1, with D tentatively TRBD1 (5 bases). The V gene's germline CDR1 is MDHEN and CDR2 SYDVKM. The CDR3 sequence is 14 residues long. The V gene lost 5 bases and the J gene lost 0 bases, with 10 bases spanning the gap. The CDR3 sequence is CASSPGRVNTEAFF. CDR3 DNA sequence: TGTGCCAGCAGTCCCGGCAGGGTGAACACTGAAGCTTTCTTT.

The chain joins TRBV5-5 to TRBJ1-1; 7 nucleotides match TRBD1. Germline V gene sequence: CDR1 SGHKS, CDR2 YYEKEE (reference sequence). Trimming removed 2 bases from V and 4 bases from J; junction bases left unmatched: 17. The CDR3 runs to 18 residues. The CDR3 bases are TGTGCCAGCAGCTTCGGAGACAGGGCTTCATCTACTTTCACTGAAGCTTTCTTT. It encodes CASSFGDRASSTFTEAFF.

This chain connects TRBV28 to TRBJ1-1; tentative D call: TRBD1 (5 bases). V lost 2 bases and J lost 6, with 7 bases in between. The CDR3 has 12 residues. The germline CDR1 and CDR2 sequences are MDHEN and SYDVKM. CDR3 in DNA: TGTGCCAGCAGTTTAGGGGGACCTGAAGCTTTCTTT. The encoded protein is CASSLGGPEAFF.

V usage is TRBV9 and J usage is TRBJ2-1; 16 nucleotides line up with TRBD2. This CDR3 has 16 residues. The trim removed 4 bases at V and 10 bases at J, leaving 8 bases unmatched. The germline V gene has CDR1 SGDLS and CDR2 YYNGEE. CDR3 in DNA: TGTGCCAGCAGCCCACCGGGACTAGCGGGAGGGGGGGAGCAGTTCTTC. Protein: CASSPPGLAGGGEQFF.

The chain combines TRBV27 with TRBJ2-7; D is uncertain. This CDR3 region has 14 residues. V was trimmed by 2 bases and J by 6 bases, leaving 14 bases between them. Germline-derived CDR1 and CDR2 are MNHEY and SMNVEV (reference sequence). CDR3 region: CASSLTALGIEQYF. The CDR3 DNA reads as TGTGCCAGCAGTTTAACGGCTTTGGGGATCGAGCAGTACTTC.

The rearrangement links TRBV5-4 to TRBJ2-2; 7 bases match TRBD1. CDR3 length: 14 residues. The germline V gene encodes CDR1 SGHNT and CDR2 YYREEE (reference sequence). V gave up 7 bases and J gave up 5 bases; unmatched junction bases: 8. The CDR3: CASVQGRRTGELFF. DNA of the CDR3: TGTGCCAGCGTACAGGGGCGGCGGACCGGGGAGCTGTTTTTT.

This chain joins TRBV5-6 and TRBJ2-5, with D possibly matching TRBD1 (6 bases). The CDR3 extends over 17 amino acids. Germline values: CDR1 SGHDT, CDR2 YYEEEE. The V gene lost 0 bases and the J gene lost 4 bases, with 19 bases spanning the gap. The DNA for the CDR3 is TGTGCCAGCAGCTTGGGGGTCACAGGGACGAGGCGAGAGACCCAGTACTTC. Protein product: CASSLGVTGTRRETQYF.

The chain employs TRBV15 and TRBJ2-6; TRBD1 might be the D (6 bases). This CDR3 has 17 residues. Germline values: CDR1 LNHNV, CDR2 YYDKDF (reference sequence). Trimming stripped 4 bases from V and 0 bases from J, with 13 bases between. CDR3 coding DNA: TGTGCCACCAGCATCGGACGAGGGGGCTCTGGGGCCAACGTCCTGACTTTC. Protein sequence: CATSIGRGGSGANVLTF.

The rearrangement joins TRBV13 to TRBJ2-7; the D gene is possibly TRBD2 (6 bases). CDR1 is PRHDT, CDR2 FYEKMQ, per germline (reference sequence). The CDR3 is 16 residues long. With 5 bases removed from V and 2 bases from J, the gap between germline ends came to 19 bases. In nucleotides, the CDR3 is TGTGCCAGCAGCCTAAGGAGGGGCCTACGTCCCTACGAGCAGTACTTC. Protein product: CASSLRRGLRPYEQYF.